This entry concerns a single T cell receptor beta chain. The germline V and J ends were trimmed by 6 bases and 0 bases, with 8 bases remaining between them. The CDR3 is made up of 13 amino acids. This sample stems from a study of blood T cell repertoires in COVID-19. Libraries were prepared by immunoSEQ multiplex PCR; TCRdb keeps only in-frame clonotypes and omits some of them. Altogether tens of thousands of clones are present, more than 75% being singletons, with the ten largest covering approximately 15%. The TCR originated in a human donor in a cohort sampled during active COVID-19. This chain links TRBV12-3 or TRBV12-4 with TRBJ1-1, with no clear D. Specimen: peripheral blood. CDR3 region: CASRGTMNTEAFF. The CDR3, as DNA: TGTGCCAGCAGGGGCACAATGAACACTGAAGCTTTCTTT.